This passage covers 27 T cell receptor beta chains from one sample sequenced in a study of T cell responses to AZD1222 COVID-19 vaccine (dated by TCRdb to 2020 to 2022). Library preparation employed the immunoSEQ multiplex PCR assay. Not all clones reach the TCRdb copy of this immuneACCESS table, which keeps in-frame sequences only. Checked studies attribute under half of the gap to unresolved V genes and leave the rest unexplained. The sample yields some 120,000 clones; around 88% were counted once. The top ten clones comprise roughly 10% of the sample. The time point label for this specimen denotes: baseline before first vaccination. This specimen's treatment or condition label, per the study, means: meningococcal conjugate vaccine given as trial control. The sequenced sample was peripheral blood, obtained on day 0 of MenACWY control vaccination. These receptors originate from an adult in good health.

V gene TRBV27 combines with J gene TRBJ1-1, with a tentative D call TRBD1 (5 bases). The CDR3 has 13 amino acids. V lost 2 bases and J lost 3, with 7 bases in between. From germline, CDR1 is MNHEY and CDR2 SMNVEV (reference sequence). DNA of the CDR3: TGTGCCAGCAGTTTAATGGGGGACACTGAAGCTTTCTTT. Protein: CASSLMGDTEAFF.

V usage is TRBV6-5 and J usage is TRBJ2-7, with TRBD1 identical over 9 bases. This CDR3 has 15 residues. The trim removed 8 bases at V and 2 bases at J, leaving 10 bases unmatched. Germline CDR1 is MNHEY and CDR2 is SVGAGI. CDR3: CASLGSWTGAYEQYF. The CDR3 coding sequence is TGTGCCAGCCTTGGAAGTTGGACAGGGGCCTACGAGCAGTACTTC.

The rearrangement links TRBV29-1 to TRBJ2-1; D is uncertain. Germline V CDR1 and CDR2: SQVTM, ANQGSEA. The CDR3 extends over 11 amino acids. The ends were cut back, 3 bases at V and 4 bases at J, with 4 bases in the middle. CDR3 nucleotides: TGCAGCGTTGAGGTATACAATGAGCAGTTCTTC. Amino acid sequence: CSVEVYNEQFF.

This rearrangement joins TRBV7-3 to TRBJ2-3; unclear D gene. V lost 3 bases and J 3 bases, leaving 10 bases between the germline ends. Germline lookup yields CDR1 SGHTA and CDR2 FQGTGA. The CDR3 is 14 residues long. The CDR3 spells CASSLTPRTDTQYF. CDR3 DNA sequence: TGTGCCAGCAGCTTGACCCCCCGAACAGATACGCAGTATTTT.

V gene TRBV5-1 combines with J gene TRBJ1-1, with 7 bases fitting TRBD1. The CDR3 has 14 residues. The trim removed 4 bases at V and 4 bases at J, leaving 7 bases unmatched. Looked up from germline, CDR1 is SGHRS and CDR2 is YFSETQ. In DNA, the CDR3 is TGCGCCAGCAGCGGCGGGACAGCCGGCACTGAAGCTTTCTTT. It codes for CASSGGTAGTEAFF.

V is TRBV5-1 and J is TRBJ2-1; maybe TRBD1 (5 bases). This CDR3 has 15 amino acids. Trimming shortened V by 1 base and J by 1 base, and 9 bases separated the two germline ends. The germline V gene has CDR1 SGHRS and CDR2 YFSETQ. In nucleotides, the CDR3 is TGCGCCAGCAGCTTGTTGCAGGGATCCTACAATGAGCAGTTCTTC. Amino acid sequence: CASSLLQGSYNEQFF. Variable domain in full (rest from reference TRBV5-1 and TRBJ2-1): KAGVTQTPRYLIKTRGQQVTLSCSPISGHRSVSWYQQTPGQGLQFLFEYFSETQRNKGNFPGRFSGRQFSNSRSEMNVSTLELGDSALYLCASSLLQGSYNEQFFGPGTRLTVL.

V and J are TRBV7-9 and TRBJ2-1, with 13 bases lining up with TRBD2. Germline V CDR1 and CDR2: SEHNR, FQNEAQ (reference sequence). Losses at the gene ends were 5 bases for V and 0 bases for J; bases not matched to a gene: 4. The CDR3 loop spans 17 amino acids. The CDR3 region has the DNA TGTGCCAGCAGCCTACGGACTAGCGGGAGCTCCTACAATGAGCAGTTCTTC. Amino acids: CASSLRTSGSSYNEQFF.

V gene TRBV19 combines with J gene TRBJ1-5, with D tentatively TRBD1 (5 bases). Per germline, CDR1 LNHDA and CDR2 SQIVND (reference sequence). The germline V and J ends were trimmed by 7 bases and 4 bases, with 20 bases remaining between them. The CDR3 runs to 16 residues. The CDR3 loop reads CASISPGPQGNQPQHF. CDR3 DNA: TGTGCCAGTATCTCCCCGGGCCCTCAGGGAAATCAGCCCCAGCATTTT.

The chain carries TRBV11-3 and TRBJ2-1, with D hard to call. The V end lost 5 bases, the J end lost 3 bases, and 8 bases lay between the germline ends. The CDR3 is 13 amino acids. Germline assignment: CDR1 SGHNT and CDR2 YENEEA. CDR3 sequence (DNA): TGTGCCAGCAGCCCGGAGAGCTACAATGAGCAGTTCTTC. Translating gives CASSPESYNEQFF.

The J gene is TRBJ2-5, the V gene TRBV9, with D tentatively TRBD2 (6 bases). V was shortened by 6 bases and J by 5 bases, with 20 bases between the two germline ends. The germline V gene has CDR1 SGDLS and CDR2 YYNGEE. The length of the CDR3 is 15 residues. CDR3 nucleotide sequence: TGTGCCAGCAAGGGTCCGGGAGTTGTTGGCGAGACCCAGTACTTC. As protein: CASKGPGVVGETQYF. Supplemented by reference TRBV9 and TRBJ2-5, the full variable domain reads DSGVTQTPKHLITATGQRVTLRCSPRSGDLSVYWYQQSLDQGLQFLIQYYNGEERAKGNILERFSAQQFPDLHSELNLSSLELGDSALYFCASKGPGVVGETQYFGPGTRLLVL.

V gene TRBV20-1 combines with J gene TRBJ1-1; the match to TRBD1 covers 8 bases. The CDR3 has 14 amino acids. V trimming: 3 bases; J trimming: 6 bases; junction bases outside the gene matches: 9. Germline assignment: CDR1 DFQATT and CDR2 SNEGSKA (reference sequence). The CDR3 spells CSASAGGDLPEAFF. Here the CDR3 DNA reads TGCAGTGCTAGTGCAGGGGGCGATCTTCCTGAAGCTTTCTTT.

The J gene is TRBJ2-3, the V gene TRBV19; 9 bases are a match to TRBD1. Looked up from germline, CDR1 is LNHDA and CDR2 is SQIVND (reference sequence). The CDR3 totals 15 residues. V shed 5 bases, J shed 1 base, and the junction held 4 bases outside the gene matches. The CDR3 spells CASSADRGGTDTQYF. The CDR3 DNA is TGTGCCAGTAGTGCGGACAGGGGAGGCACAGATACGCAGTATTTT.

CDR3 in amino acids: CASTISEGGETQYF. The CDR3 DNA is TGTGCCAGCACCATCTCGGAAGGGGGAGAGACCCAGTACTTC. The chain couples TRBV6-5 to TRBJ2-5; possible D gene TRBD1, 6 bases. The length of the CDR3 is 14 residues. Germline loops: CDR1 MNHEY, CDR2 SVGAGI. V lost 7 bases, J lost 4 bases, and 16 bases lay in between.

This rearrangement joins TRBV27 to TRBJ1-6; D remains ambiguous. Trimming took 0 bases from V and 0 from J, leaving 3 bases between them. The CDR3 consists of 15 residues. Germline V gene lookup returns CDR1 MNHEY and CDR2 SMNVEV (reference sequence). The CDR3 nucleotides read TGTGCCAGCAGTTTATCCCGCTCCTATAATTCACCCCTCCACTTT. Its translation: CASSLSRSYNSPLHF.

As concerns this clone: The sample holds other DNA sequences that translate to the same CDR3. In DNA, the CDR3 is TGTGCCAGCTTTTCGAGCTCCTACGAGCAGTACTTC. It translates to CASFSSSYEQYF. The chain couples TRBV27 to TRBJ2-7; D gene uncertain. Deletions cut 8 bases from V and 0 bases from J, with 8 bases between. Germline V gene data show CDR1 as MNHEY and CDR2 as SMNVEV (reference sequence). The CDR3 length is 12 residues.

J is TRBJ2-1 and V is TRBV5-4; D perhaps matches TRBD2 (5 bases). Germline CDR1 and CDR2: SGHNT and YYREEE (reference sequence). Trimming cost V 2 bases and J 0 bases, with 6 bases left between them. The CDR3 consists of 14 residues. DNA for the CDR3: TGTGCCAGCAGCTTAAGCGGCTCCTACAATGAGCAGTTCTTC. Its translation: CASSLSGSYNEQFF.

The CDR3 DNA follows: TGTGCCACCATGGACAGGAACTCCTACGAGCAGTACTTC. Translated, it gives CATMDRNSYEQYF. The rearrangement links TRBV19 to TRBJ2-7; 7 nucleotides agree with TRBD1. J gave up 0 bases and V 10 bases, and 6 bases lay outside the gene matches. The CDR3 is 13 residues long. CDR1 LNHDA and CDR2 SQIVND come from the germline V gene (reference sequence). Combining the CDR3 with reference TRBV19 and TRBJ2-7 gives the whole variable domain DGGITQSPKYLFRKEGQNVTLSCEQNLNHDAMYWYRQDPGQGLRLIYYSQIVNDFQKGDIAEGYSVSREKKESFPLTVTSAQKNPTAFYLCATMDRNSYEQYFGPGTRLTVT.

The count of this clone is one. The chain joins TRBV9 to TRBJ2-1; D is tentatively TRBD1 or TRBD2 (5 bases each). This CDR3 region has 14 residues. Germline-derived CDR1 and CDR2 are SGDLS and YYNGEE. V lost 2 bases, J lost 8 bases, and 14 bases lay in between. The CDR3 protein is CASSVVVGVDEQFF. CDR3 in DNA: TGTGCCAGCAGCGTCGTAGTGGGGGTGGATGAGCAGTTCTTC.

This clone was detected a few times. The genes are TRBV7-2 and TRBJ2-7, with D possibly being TRBD1 (5 bases). Trimming took 5 bases from V and 6 from J, leaving 26 bases between them. The CDR3 has 17 amino acids. Germline CDR1 and CDR2: SGHTA and FQGNSA. CDR3 sequence reads: CASSPQWGRSMVGEQYF. CDR3 coding DNA: TGTGCCAGCAGCCCGCAATGGGGCCGTTCCATGGTTGGCGAGCAGTACTTC.

This clone has a handful of counts. The gene calls are TRBV30 and TRBJ1-6, with a tentative D call TRBD1 (5 bases). The CDR3 totals 13 residues. Trimming removed 3 bases at V and 11 bases at J, with 14 bases between. Germline loops: CDR1 GTSNPN, CDR2 SVGIG (reference sequence). The CDR3 sequence: CAWRVDSRTPLHF. CDR3 coding DNA: TGTGCCTGGAGAGTTGACAGTAGGACACCCCTCCACTTT.

J is TRBJ2-1 and V is TRBV3-1 (or the pseudogene TRBV3-2), with a possible D match to TRBD1 (7 bases). The CDR3 has 13 amino acids. The ends were cut back, 4 bases at V and 4 bases at J, with 8 bases in the middle. The V gene's germline CDR1 is LGHDT and CDR2 YNNKEL (reference sequence). The CDR3 DNA reads as TGTGCCAGCAGCCCAGGGGGGTACAATGAGCAGTTCTTC. It specifies CASSPGGYNEQFF.

The table lists this clone with a few counts. This chain links TRBV4-2 with TRBJ2-2, with D possibly being TRBD2 (6 bases). The CDR3 runs 17 residues. The V end lost 0 bases, the J end lost 6 bases, and 17 bases lay between the germline ends. Germline values: CDR1 LGHNA, CDR2 YNFKEQ. The CDR3 nucleotides read TGTGCCAGCAGCCAAGATCCCCCGGGAGTCAGGCCCGGGGAGCTGTTTTTT. Its translation: CASSQDPPGVRPGELFF.

V is TRBV7-3 and J is TRBJ2-1, with D perhaps TRBD2 (6 bases). Germline V gene lookup returns CDR1 SGHTA and CDR2 FQGTGA. Trimming cost V 1 base and J 9 bases, with 13 bases left between them. The length of the CDR3 is 14 residues. In DNA, the CDR3 is TGTGCCAGCAGCTTAAACGTAGCGGTCGGTGAGCAGTTCTTC. Translation gives CASSLNVAVGEQFF.

This clone was observed a single time. This chain uses TRBV5-4 with TRBJ2-3; D possibly corresponds to TRBD1 (8 bases). This CDR3 is built from 17 residues. With 4 bases removed from V and 7 bases from J, the gap between germline ends came to 25 bases. The V gene's germline CDR1 is SGHNT and CDR2 YYREEE (reference sequence). In DNA, the CDR3 is TGTGCCAGCAGCCAGGGGGCGTCTAGCGGAGGTGGGAATACGCAGTATTTT. Translated, it gives CASSQGASSGGGNTQYF.

This sequence joins TRBV29-1 and TRBJ1-1; D unclear. Germline CDR1 is SQVTM and CDR2 is ANQGSEA. There are 13 residues in the CDR3. The V and J ends lost 1 base and 1 base respectively, with 7 bases between them. The CDR3 region is CSVEGTANTEAFF. The CDR3 DNA reads as TGCAGCGTTGAAGGGACTGCGAACACTGAAGCTTTCTTT.

The chain is built from TRBV10-1 and TRBJ2-5; no clear D gene. Germline values: CDR1 WNHNN, CDR2 SYGVQD (reference sequence). V dropped 2 bases and J dropped 3 bases, with 13 bases sitting between them. The CDR3 covers 15 residues. CDR3 DNA sequence: TGCGCCAGCAGTGAGCTAGGTCCCAAGAAAGAGACCCAGTACTTC. This encodes CASSELGPKKETQYF.

V and J are TRBV19 and TRBJ1-5, with D unclear. The V gene's germline CDR1 is LNHDA and CDR2 SQIVND (reference sequence). Trimming took off 6 bases at V and 0 bases at J, with 18 bases between the two ends. The CDR3 totals 17 residues. The CDR3 DNA follows: TGTGCCAGTAGAGGTTTGGCGGCAGACAATAGCAATCAGCCCCAGCATTTT. Protein product: CASRGLAADNSNQPQHF. Full variable domain (remainder filled in from reference TRBV19 and TRBJ1-5): DGGITQSPKYLFRKEGQNVTLSCEQNLNHDAMYWYRQDPGQGLRLIYYSQIVNDFQKGDIAEGYSVSREKKESFPLTVTSAQKNPTAFYLCASRGLAADNSNQPQHFGDGTRLSIL.